The clone carrying this T cell receptor (beta chain) was picked up many times. Its antigen is undetermined. This sample was included in a study of spatial heterogeneity in lung cancer. On the study more broadly: Sequence detection consistently recorded a greater number of beta-chain than alpha-chain sequences.

V shed 2 bases and J shed 5 bases, with 3 bases lying between them. This CDR3 has 11 residues. Per germline, CDR1 SNHLY and CDR2 FYNNEI. Described time point: sample taken at primary tumor resection. The sequenced material consisted of unsorted whole RNA from tumor, nontumor lung or frozen PBMC. Study-wide results and limits: Expanded alpha and beta TCR counts within tumors tracked tumor mutation counts. Of the expanded TCRs, ubiquitous and regional counts tracked the counts of ubiquitous and regional nonsynonymous mutations, respectively.

TCR cDNA molecules were tagged individually, and each one carried a unique molecular identifier. TCRdb fed the 5' RACE reads into MiXCR, producing one record per CDR3 protein. The sample includes about 15,000 distinct CDR3 sequences, around 7.3% of them seen just once. The material sequenced was lung tumor tissue, taken at surgery. V is TRBV2 and J is TRBJ2-5; D remains ambiguous. The receptor was derived from a male donor with early-stage non-small cell lung cancer. CDR3 region: CASSELETQYF. The CDR3 DNA reads as TGTGCCAGCAGTGAATTGGAGACCCAGTACTTC.